The 26 T cell receptor beta chains given below trace back to one sample, sequenced in a study of blood T cell repertoires in COVID-19. Method: immunoSEQ multiplex PCR; TCRdb's copy keeps in-frame clones and lacks some. This table has some 200,000 clones, 81% appearing once. The sample comprised peripheral blood. These receptors were obtained from a woman over 75 with COVID-19, enrolled during active disease.

The chain carries TRBV30 and TRBJ1-2; D not certain. Trimming stripped 2 bases from V and 0 bases from J, with 16 bases between. Germline V gene sequence: CDR1 GTSNPN, CDR2 SVGIG (reference sequence). The CDR3 is 16 amino acids. In nucleotides, the CDR3 is TGTGCCTGGAGTCATTCCCAGGTGCGATCTAACTATGGCTACACCTTC. Residues: CAWSHSQVRSNYGYTF.

In this sample, this clone turned up a few times. The chain links TRBV27 to TRBJ1-1; possibly TRBD1 for D (6 bases). CDR1 and CDR2 from the germline V gene are MNHEY and SMNVEV (reference sequence). This CDR3 region has 15 residues. With 8 bases removed from V and 0 bases from J, the gap between germline ends came to 16 bases. The CDR3 is CASSLGGPMNTEAFF. CDR3 nucleotide sequence: TGTGCCAGCTCCCTAGGGGGACCCATGAACACTGAAGCTTTCTTT.

This clone turned up a few times. The chain has TRBV28 and TRBJ1-4; TRBD1 agrees at 7 bases. Unmatched junction bases numbered 4, after V lost 2 bases and J lost 4 bases. Per germline, CDR1 MDHEN and CDR2 SYDVKM. This CDR3 contains 15 residues. CDR3 DNA sequence: TGTGCCAGCAGTTTAGTGGACAGGCGTAATGAAAAACTGTTTTTT. This gives the protein CASSLVDRRNEKLFF.

The chain joins TRBV20-1 to TRBJ1-1; D remains ambiguous. In germline, CDR1 is DFQATT, CDR2 SNEGSKA (reference sequence). This CDR3 has 8 amino acids. CDR3 bases: TGCACCCCCTCTGAAGCTTTCTTT. Translating gives CTPSEAFF.

This sequence joins TRBV6-6 and TRBJ2-3, with a weak D call TRBD2 (5 bases). The CDR3 has 17 residues. Trimming removed 5 bases from V and 0 bases from J, with 18 bases in between. From germline, CDR1 is MNHNY and CDR2 SVGAGI (reference sequence). This CDR3 is CASSPRGLQTSTDTQYF. In DNA, the CDR3 is TGTGCCAGCAGTCCCCGAGGACTCCAAACTAGCACAGATACGCAGTATTTT.

This clone was counted a single time. J is TRBJ1-6 and V is TRBV2; 11 nucleotides match TRBD1. Trimming took 6 bases from V and 9 from J; bases not matched to a gene: 7. In germline, CDR1 is SNHLY, CDR2 FYNNEI. The length of the CDR3 is 15 residues. DNA of the CDR3: TGTGCCAGCAGAGTCATAGGGACAGGGGGTTCACCCCTCCACTTT. Amino acid sequence: CASRVIGTGGSPLHF.

The chain is built from TRBV27 and TRBJ2-5; no definite D call. V was cut by 5 bases and J by 0 bases, with 10 bases left in between. The length of the CDR3 is 14 residues. The germline CDR1 and CDR2 sequences are MNHEY and SMNVEV (reference sequence). DNA for the CDR3: TGTGCCAGCAGTCCTCAGGCATACCAAGAGACCCAGTACTTC. Its protein is CASSPQAYQETQYF.

The rearrangement uses TRBV25-1 and TRBJ2-7; TRBD1 agrees at 10 bases. With V trimmed by 4 bases and J by 6 bases, 6 bases remained unmatched. Germline V gene data show CDR1 as MGHDK and CDR2 as SYGVNS. The CDR3 loop spans 14 amino acids. CDR3 loop: CASSVTGGLREQYF. The CDR3, as DNA: TGTGCCAGCAGTGTGACAGGGGGCTTGCGCGAGCAGTACTTC.

This chain links TRBV19 with TRBJ2-1; D gene uncertain. The ends were cut back, 1 base at V and 5 bases at J, with 9 bases in the middle. The V gene's germline CDR1 is LNHDA and CDR2 SQIVND (reference sequence). This CDR3 region has 14 residues. The CDR3 DNA sequence: TGTGCCAGTAGTATAGTTCGCGAGGACAATGAGCAGTTCTTC. It codes for CASSIVREDNEQFF.

The DNA of the CDR3 is TGTGCCAGCACCATGGGGCTAGCGGAGTACTTC. Translated, it gives CASTMGLAEYF. This chain joins TRBV28 and TRBJ2-7; 7 nucleotides align to TRBD2. Germline CDR1 reads MDHEN; CDR2 reads SYDVKM. With V trimmed by 7 bases and J by 11 bases, 8 bases remained unmatched. The CDR3 spans 11 residues.

The chain is built from TRBV12-3 or TRBV12-4 and TRBJ2-7; TRBD1 agrees at 8 bases. The ends lost 7 bases at V and 10 bases at J; junction bases unmatched: 9. The CDR3 sequence is 12 residues long. The CDR3 DNA follows: TGTGCCAGCACCCCAGGGGGCGGTGTCCAGTACTTC. This codes for CASTPGGGVQYF.

This chain joins TRBV24-1 and TRBJ2-7; 7 nucleotides line up with TRBD1. The CDR3 length is 13 residues. Germline CDR1 reads KGHDR; CDR2 reads SFDVKD. V lost 7 bases to trimming and J lost 5 bases; unmatched junction nucleotides: 7. The CDR3 loop reads CATRRQDRDEQYF. In DNA, the CDR3 is TGTGCCACCAGACGACAAGACAGGGACGAGCAGTACTTC.

The chain carries TRBV18 and TRBJ1-5, with D maybe TRBD1 (5 bases). The germline V gene has CDR1 KGHSH and CDR2 LQKENI. This CDR3 spans 15 amino acids. V lost 2 bases to trimming and J lost 5 bases, with 13 bases between them. DNA of the CDR3: TGTGCCAGCTCACCAGAAGGAGGGGTCGATCAGCCCCAGCATTTT. Its translation: CASSPEGGVDQPQHF.

The chain is built from TRBV5-1 and TRBJ1-2; the D is unclear. CDR3 size: 15 residues. CDR1 and CDR2 (germline): SGHRS, YFSETQ. Trimming removed 0 bases at V and 1 base at J, with 10 bases between. The CDR3 region has the DNA TGCGCCAGCAGCTTGGAGCCAGGCCGTAACTATGGCTACACCTTC. Encoded protein: CASSLEPGRNYGYTF.

The J gene is TRBJ1-3, the V gene TRBV19; possible D gene TRBD1, 5 bases. The V gene lost 5 bases and the J gene lost 4 bases, with 9 bases spanning the gap. CDR1 and CDR2 from the germline V gene are LNHDA and SQIVND (reference sequence). CDR3 length: 13 residues. The CDR3 DNA is TGTGCCAGTAGTCAGGACATCGGAAACACCATATATTTT. This sequence encodes CASSQDIGNTIYF. Drawing the rest from reference TRBV19 and TRBJ1-3, the complete variable domain is DGGITQSPKYLFRKEGQNVTLSCEQNLNHDAMYWYRQDPGQGLRLIYYSQIVNDFQKGDIAEGYSVSREKKESFPLTVTSAQKNPTAFYLCASSQDIGNTIYFGEGSWLTVV.

This chain uses TRBV6-6 with TRBJ1-2, with 11 bases identical to TRBD1. The CDR3 runs 14 residues. Per germline, CDR1 MNHNY and CDR2 SVGAGI (reference sequence). Trimming removed 4 bases from V and 7 bases from J; junction bases left unmatched: 5. The CDR3 region is CASSSWTGGRGYTF. The CDR3 nucleotides are TGTGCCAGCAGTTCTTGGACAGGGGGCCGTGGCTACACCTTC.

The J gene is TRBJ2-7, the V gene TRBV28, with D possibly TRBD1 on 6 matching bases. This CDR3 has 14 residues. V lost 8 bases and J 0 bases, leaving 14 bases between the germline ends. CDR1 is MDHEN, CDR2 SYDVKM, per germline. CDR3 loop: CASCRDNYSYEQYF. The DNA for the CDR3 is TGTGCCAGCTGCCGGGACAACTACTCCTACGAGCAGTACTTC.

This clone was detected a few times. The genes are TRBV9 and TRBJ2-7, with 10 nucleotides matching TRBD2. J lost 4 bases, V lost 3 bases, and 10 bases had no gene match. This CDR3 contains 16 residues. CDR1 and CDR2 (germline): SGDLS, YYNGEE. The CDR3 DNA sequence: TGTGCCAGCAGCGAATTAGCGGGGGGAGGAGGGTACGAGCAGTACTTC. This encodes CASSELAGGGGYEQYF.

This clone is a singleton in its sample. The J gene is TRBJ2-7, the V gene TRBV29-1; tentatively, D is TRBD1 (6 bases). The CDR3 extends over 13 amino acids. Deletions cut 0 bases from V and 6 bases from J, with 12 bases between. The germline CDR1 and CDR2 sequences are SQVTM and ANQGSEA. The CDR3 region has the DNA TGCAGCGTTGAAGAATCGGAAGGGGGCGAGCAGTACTTC. Protein: CSVEESEGGEQYF.

In nucleotides, the CDR3 is TGCGCCAGCAGCTTGGGCCCCCGAAGGGGGCCGGGCTATGGCTACACCTTC. It yields the protein CASSLGPRRGPGYGYTF. The chain is built from TRBV5-1 and TRBJ1-2, with 7 bases aligning to TRBD1. The trim removed 0 bases at V and 4 bases at J, leaving 12 bases unmatched. Per germline, CDR1 SGHRS and CDR2 YFSETQ. The length of the CDR3 is 17 residues.

This clone was found once. The chain employs TRBV24-1 and TRBJ2-1; 9 positions agree with TRBD2. The length of the CDR3 is 16 residues. Germline-derived CDR1 and CDR2 are KGHDR and SFDVKD. Losses at the gene ends were 4 bases for V and 5 bases for J; bases not matched to a gene: 8. CDR3 DNA sequence: TGTGCCACCAGTGACATTAGCGGGAGTGTGCACAATGAGCAGTTCTTC. It yields the protein CATSDISGSVHNEQFF.

The chain couples TRBV24-1 to TRBJ1-2; 9 nucleotides agree with TRBD1. CDR3 length: 12 amino acids. In germline, CDR1 is KGHDR, CDR2 SFDVKD. Trimming took 9 bases from V and 4 from J; bases not matched to a gene: 2. CDR3 residues: CATGGQGYGYTF. The CDR3 region has the DNA TGTGCCACCGGGGGACAGGGCTATGGCTACACCTTC.

This clone was observed at least ten times. The V gene is TRBV7-2, the J gene TRBJ1-2; 8 bases agree with TRBD1. This CDR3 contains 15 residues. CDR1 is SGHTA and CDR2 is FQGNSA in the germline V gene. J lost 3 bases, V lost 5 bases, and 8 bases had no gene match. CDR3 residues: CASSPEHRGYYGYTF. CDR3 DNA: TGTGCCAGCAGCCCAGAGCACAGGGGGTACTATGGCTACACCTTC. Full variable domain (rest looked up from reference TRBV7-2 and TRBJ1-2): GAGVSQSPSNKVTEKGKDVELRCDPISGHTALYWYRQSLGQGLEFLIYFQGNSAPDKSGLPSDRFSAERTGGSVSTLTIQRTQQEDSAVYLCASSPEHRGYYGYTFGSGTRLTVV.

In its sample, this clone was seen a few times. This sequence joins TRBV5-1 and TRBJ2-2; maybe TRBD2 (6 bases). Trimming removed 4 bases at V and 4 bases at J, with 17 bases between. This CDR3 spans 16 amino acids. Germline V gene lookup returns CDR1 SGHRS and CDR2 YFSETQ. CDR3 sequence reads: CASSTPRGGFTGELFF. CDR3 coding DNA: TGCGCCAGCAGCACTCCACGAGGAGGGTTCACCGGGGAGCTGTTTTTT.

The chain combines TRBV6-2 or TRBV6-3 with TRBJ2-3; D is undetermined. Germline loops: CDR1 MNHEY, CDR2 SVGEGT. The CDR3 loop spans 13 amino acids. Trimming removed 1 base at V and 2 bases at J, with 4 bases between. The CDR3 coding sequence is TGTGCCAGCAGTTACTACACCACAGATACGCAGTATTTT. It specifies CASSYYTTDTQYF.

The CDR3 nucleotides are TGTGCCAGCAGTTGGGCAGGGAATTACGAGCAGTACTTC. Translated: CASSWAGNYEQYF. The chain carries TRBV28 and TRBJ2-7, with D tentatively TRBD1 (5 bases). Germline V gives CDR1 MDHEN, CDR2 SYDVKM. Trimming removed 4 bases from V and 4 bases from J, with 11 bases in between. The CDR3 consists of 13 residues.